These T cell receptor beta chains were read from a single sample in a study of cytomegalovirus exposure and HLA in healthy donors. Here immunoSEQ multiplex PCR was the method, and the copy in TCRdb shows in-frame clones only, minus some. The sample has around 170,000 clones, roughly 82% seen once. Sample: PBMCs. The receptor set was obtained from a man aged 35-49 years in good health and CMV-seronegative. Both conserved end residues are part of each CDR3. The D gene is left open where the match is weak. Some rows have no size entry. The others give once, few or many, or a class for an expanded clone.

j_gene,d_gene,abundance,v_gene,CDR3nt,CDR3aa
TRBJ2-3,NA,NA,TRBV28,TGTGCCAGCACCTTACATGGCACAGATACGCAGTATTTT,CASTLHGTDTQYF
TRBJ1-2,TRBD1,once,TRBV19,TGTGCCAGTACCAGGGACAGGGGAAGAAGTGGCTACACCTTC,CASTRDRGRSGYTF
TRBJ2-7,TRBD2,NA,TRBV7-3,TGTGCCAGCAGCCTCCTAGCGGGGTACGAGCAGTACTTC,CASSLLAGYEQYF
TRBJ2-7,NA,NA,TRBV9,TGTGCCAGCAGCCCCGAAGTGGCCCAGAACGAGCAGTACTTC,CASSPEVAQNEQYF
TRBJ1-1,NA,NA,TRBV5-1,TGCGCCAGCAGCTTGAATGGGGGCGCGAACACTGAAGCTTTCTTT,CASSLNGGANTEAFF
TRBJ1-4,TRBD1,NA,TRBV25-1,TGTGCCAGCAGTGAGAAAGGGACAGTTAATGAAAAACTGTTTTTT,CASSEKGTVNEKLFF
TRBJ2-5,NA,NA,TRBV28,TGTACCAGCAGTCCACATAGCAGAGAGACCCAGTACTTC,CTSSPHSRETQYF
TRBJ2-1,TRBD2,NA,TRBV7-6,TGTGCCAGCAGCTCCCGGACTAGCGGGGATGCCTACAATGAGCAGTTCTTC,CASSSRTSGDAYNEQFF
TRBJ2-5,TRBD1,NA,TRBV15,TGTGCCACCGCAAGAAGGACAGGAGAGACCCAGTACTTC,CATARRTGETQYF
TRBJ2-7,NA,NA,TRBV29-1,TGCAGCGTGGTCGGGGGGCCCTCCTACGAGCAGTACTTC,CSVVGGPSYEQYF
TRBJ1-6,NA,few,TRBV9,TGTGCCAGCAGCCCTAACAGGGCGGAGAATTCACCCCTCCACTTT,CASSPNRAENSPLHF
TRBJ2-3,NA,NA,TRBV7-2,TGTGCCAGCAGCCCCGGACTACCACCCCCCGCAGATACGCAGTATTTT,CASSPGLPPPADTQYF
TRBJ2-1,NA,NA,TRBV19,TGTGCCAGTAGTATAGAGTCGCAGGGGTTAAGGAATGAGCAGTTCTTC,CASSIESQGLRNEQFF
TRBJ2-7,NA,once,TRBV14,TGTGCCAGCAGCCAAGGTACCCAGGGTGATCGGTACTTC,CASSQGTQGDRYF
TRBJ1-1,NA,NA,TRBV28,TGTGCCAGCACCAGGGCAACAACTGAAGCTTTCTTT,CASTRATTEAFF
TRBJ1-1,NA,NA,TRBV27,TGTGCCACCAACAGGAACACTGAAGCTTTCTTT,CATNRNTEAFF
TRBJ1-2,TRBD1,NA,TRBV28,TGTGCCAGCAGTTTCTCCTCCGGGACAGGGGAATATGGCTACACCTTC,CASSFSSGTGEYGYTF
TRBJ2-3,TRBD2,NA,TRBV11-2,TGTGCCAGCAGCTTAGGGGGGACTAGCGGGAGCGCCAGAGGAGATACGCAGTATTTT,CASSLGGTSGSARGDTQYF
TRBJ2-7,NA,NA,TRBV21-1,TGTGCCAGCAGCAAAGCGCGGTCAGGGGAGTGGAACGAGCAGTACTTC,CASSKARSGEWNEQYF
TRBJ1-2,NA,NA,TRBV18,TGTGCCAGCTCACCCTCCACAGACCTTTATGGCTACACCTTC,CASSPSTDLYGYTF
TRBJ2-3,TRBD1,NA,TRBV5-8,TGTGCCAGCAGCTGGACAGGGGCCTCCACAGATACGCAGTATTTT,CASSWTGASTDTQYF
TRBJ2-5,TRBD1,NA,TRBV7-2,TGTGCCAGCAATCCCGGGACAGGGAAGACCCAGTACTTC,CASNPGTGKTQYF
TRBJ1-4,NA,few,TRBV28,TGTGCCAGCAGTACTAAGCGCAGGGGTTCGCGGGAAAAACTGTTTTTT,CASSTKRRGSREKLFF
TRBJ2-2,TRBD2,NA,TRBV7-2,TGTGCCAGCAGCCTAAGGACTAGCGGGAGCGTGGGCACCGGGGAGCTGTTTTTT,CASSLRTSGSVGTGELFF
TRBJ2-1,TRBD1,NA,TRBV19,TGTGCCAGTAGTATCACCTTAACAGGGGTTGAGCAGTTCTTC,CASSITLTGVEQFF
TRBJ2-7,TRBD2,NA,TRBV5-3,TGTGCCAGAAGCTTGGCCCTAGCGGGGGGTCCCTACGAGCAGTACTTC,CARSLALAGGPYEQYF
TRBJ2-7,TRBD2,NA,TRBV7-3,TGTGCCAGCAGCTCGACTTTTCCTAGCGGGAGTTTTTACGAGCAGTACTTC,CASSSTFPSGSFYEQYF
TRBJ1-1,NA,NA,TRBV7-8,TGTGCCAGCAGCGACCATGGGGCAGGGGCCAAAACTTTCTTT,CASSDHGAGAKTFF
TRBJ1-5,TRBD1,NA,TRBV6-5,TGTGCCAGCAGTTACGGGACAGGGGACCAGCCCCAGCATTTT,CASSYGTGDQPQHF
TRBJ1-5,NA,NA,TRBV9,TGTGCCAGCAGCGTAGAGGGAGGGAATCAGCCCCAGCATTTT,CASSVEGGNQPQHF
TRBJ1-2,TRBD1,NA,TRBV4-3,TGCGCCAGCAGCCAAGGTTCTGGGACAGACATCAACTATGGCTACACCTTC,CASSQGSGTDINYGYTF
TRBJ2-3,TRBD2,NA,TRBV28,TGTGCCATCCCTAACGGCGGGGGGGATGGTACGCAGTATTTT,CAIPNGGGDGTQYF
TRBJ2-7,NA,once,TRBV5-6,TGTGCCAGCAGCTTGGTCAGGAACAGGGAGGGCGAGCAGTACTTC,CASSLVRNREGEQYF
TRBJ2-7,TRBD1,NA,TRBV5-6,TGTGCCAGCAGCTTGCAAGGACAGGGCTACGAGCAGTACTTC,CASSLQGQGYEQYF
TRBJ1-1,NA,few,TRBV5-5,TGTGCCAGCAGCTTTAGATATGCGGGTGGGACTGAAGCTTTCTTT,CASSFRYAGGTEAFF
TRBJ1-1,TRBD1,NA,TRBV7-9,TGTGCCAGCAGCTTCGGACAGGAGAACACTGAAGCTTTCTTT,CASSFGQENTEAFF